This is a list of T cell receptor beta chains from one sample in a study of T cell repertoires in cytomegalovirus infection. A single record per CDR3 protein comes from TCRdb applying MiXCR to the reads. Of fewer than 350,000 distinct CDR3 sequences listed, 9% to 9.5% are singletons. The sample taken for sequencing was PBMCs. These receptors all stem from a human donor in good health (CMV status not recorded). Some clones in this sample may be carry-over from other donors' samples. The CDR3 runs from the conserved cysteine through the conserved F or W. A D gene is named only where the DNA matches it firmly. Where a row states a size, it is once, few, many or the class of an expanded clone; other rows omit it.

.	TRBV7-2	TRBJ1-4	.	CASSPSSANEKLFF	TGTGCCAGCAGCCCGTCAAGTGCTAATGAAAAACTGTTTTTT
.	TRBV7-2	TRBJ2-7	.	CASSLNGGGFNYEQYF	TGTGCCAGCAGCTTAAATGGAGGGGGCTTTAACTACGAGCAGTACTTC
.	TRBV7-2	TRBJ2-1	.	CASSATQTRDEQFF	TGTGCCAGCAGCGCGACCCAGACTAGGGATGAGCAGTTCTTC
TRBD2	TRBV7-2	TRBJ2-1	many	CASSLETSGSTYNEQFF	TGTGCCAGCAGCTTAGAGACTAGCGGGAGTACCTACAATGAGCAGTTCTTC
.	TRBV7-2	TRBJ2-1	many	CASSPTPQYNEQFF	TGTGCCAGCAGCCCCACCCCCCAGTACAATGAGCAGTTCTTC
.	TRBV19	TRBJ2-7	.	CASSIQEGDVAYF	TGTGCCAGTAGTATTCAAGAGGGGGACGTTGCGTACTTC
.	TRBV4-3	TRBJ2-5	few	CASSQGAQNSRETQYF	TGCGCCAGCAGCCAAGGGGCCCAAAACTCGCGGGAGACCCAGTACTTC
.	TRBV12-3/TRBV12-4	TRBJ2-3	.	CASRSDTQYF	TGTGCCAGCAGATCTGATACGCAGTATTTT
.	TRBV7-8	TRBJ2-1	many	CASSLGVVENEQFF	TGTGCCAGCAGCTTGGGGGTGGTGGAAAATGAGCAGTTCTTC
.	TRBV29-1	TRBJ1-4	few	CSVEDRGGSGEKLFF	TGCAGCGTTGAAGATAGGGGGGGAAGCGGTGAAAAACTGTTTTTT
.	TRBV7-4	TRBJ1-1	few	CASSLDPAGAFF	TGTGCCAGCAGCTTAGACCCGGCTGGGGCTTTCTTT
.	TRBV28	TRBJ1-5	few	CASSSPQGTQPQHF	TGTGCCAGCAGTTCGCCCCAGGGTACTCAGCCCCAGCATTTT
TRBD1	TRBV7-9	TRBJ1-4	.	CATRTGGMESEKLFF	TGTGCCACCAGGACAGGGGGCATGGAGAGTGAAAAACTGTTTTTT
TRBD1	TRBV4-2	TRBJ1-4	many	CASSQEMLGTGVNEKLFF	TGTGCCAGCAGCCAGGAAATGTTGGGAACAGGGGTAAATGAAAAACTGTTTTTT
TRBD1	TRBV4-1	TRBJ2-6	many	CASSQDRGTGKKSGANVLTF	TGCGCCAGCAGCCAAGATCGAGGGACAGGGAAGAAGTCTGGGGCCAACGTCCTGACTTTC
.	TRBV7-9	TRBJ2-1	.	CASSLSHVGNEQFF	TGTGCCAGCAGCTTATCGCACGTGGGCAATGAGCAGTTCTTC
.	TRBV7-8	TRBJ1-1	many	CASSLEVGREAFF	TGTGCCAGCAGCTTAGAGGTGGGGCGTGAAGCTTTCTTT
TRBD1	TRBV19	TRBJ2-2	many	CASSIQGGAGSGELFF	TGTGCCAGTAGTATACAAGGGGGCGCCGGTTCGGGGGAGCTGTTTTTT
.	TRBV7-6	TRBJ2-7	many	CASSPGRSIYEQYF	TGTGCCAGCAGCCCGGGACGGTCGATCTACGAGCAGTACTTC
TRBD1	TRBV10-3	TRBJ1-1	many	CAISESTGSTEAFF	TGTGCCATCAGTGAGTCGACAGGGTCTACTGAAGCTTTCTTT
TRBD2	TRBV7-2	TRBJ2-3	many	CASSFVAGASDTQYF	TGTGCCAGCAGCTTCGTGGCGGGAGCTTCAGATACGCAGTATTTT
.	TRBV6-2/TRBV6-3	TRBJ1-5	many	CASNLKVSNQPQHF	TGTGCCAGCAACCTGAAGGTTAGCAATCAGCCCCAGCATTTT
.	TRBV7-2	TRBJ1-2	many	CASSLARQNYGYTF	TGTGCCAGCAGCTTAGCCCGACAGAACTATGGCTACACCTTC
.	TRBV7-2	TRBJ2-7	medium-sized	CASSLAGARDEQYF	TGTGCCAGCAGCTTAGCGGGGGCTCGGGACGAGCAGTACTTC
TRBD2	TRBV7-2	TRBJ2-5	many	CASSEQGTSGRLGETQYF	TGTGCCAGCAGCGAGCAAGGGACTAGCGGGAGGCTGGGAGAGACCCAGTACTTC
TRBD2	TRBV12-3/TRBV12-4	TRBJ2-3	many	CASTDFETGGGTDTQYF	TGTGCCAGCACTGATTTCGAAACGGGGGGAGGCACAGATACGCAGTATTTT
.	TRBV6-2/TRBV6-3	TRBJ2-7	few	CASSPMGRRPYEQYF	TGTGCCAGCAGTCCTATGGGACGGCGTCCCTACGAGCAGTACTTC
.	TRBV28	TRBJ2-5	.	CASSPSGQNQETQYF	TGTGCCAGCTCACCCTCGGGGCAAAACCAAGAGACCCAGTACTTC
.	TRBV14	TRBJ1-4	many	CASSQKRRQQSNEKLFF	TGTGCCAGCAGCCAAAAACGGAGGCAGCAGTCTAATGAAAAACTGTTTTTT
TRBD2	TRBV7-2	TRBJ2-4	few	CASSQTSGKVYF	TGTGCCAGCAGCCAAACTAGCGGGAAGGTATACTTC
TRBD1	TRBV6-1	TRBJ2-7	many	CASSDFTGGEYEQYF	TGTGCCAGCAGCGACTTTACAGGGGGCGAGTACGAGCAGTACTTC